This T cell receptor beta chain was identified in a study of read filtering for tumor transcriptome and immune sequencing. Across the whole study: Whole-transcriptome libraries were prepared after DNase treatment. Per sample, TCR-region reads ranged about 4.05 to 10.27 million by IR-seq, about 85 to 1,400 by RNA-seq. General study points: Compared with RNA-seq, IR-seq gave much higher clonotype depth and reliability. Sorted CD138-negative bone marrow cells were not purified T cells.

This library used roughly 430 ng RNA and molecular barcoded adaptors spanning alpha/delta and beta/gamma chains. Using its own MiXCR run on the reads, TCRdb lists one record per CDR3 protein. The table lists about 86,000 distinct CDR3 sequences, around an eighth of them singletons, with more than 13% in the top ten. The V segment lost 6 bases and the J segment 2 bases; nucleotides outside the gene matches: 6. CDR1 and CDR2 from the germline V gene are DFQATT and SNEGSKA (reference sequence). The CDR3 is 15 residues long. Note on this clonotype: The antigen is not known.

Sequences were obtained from a population of CD138-negative cells sorted from bone marrow. This rearrangement joins TRBV20-1 to TRBJ2-6, with TRBD1 identical over 8 bases. The receptor comes from a donor over 35 with multiple myeloma. The chain's CDR3 is CSAGQALPGANVLTF. The CDR3 DNA reads TGCAGTGCGGGACAGGCCTTACCTGGGGCCAACGTCCTGACTTTC.